The 16 T cell receptor beta chains in this list originate from one sample, sequenced in a study of cytomegalovirus exposure and HLA in healthy donors. Sequencing was performed with immunoSEQ multiplex PCR; in TCRdb, only in-frame clones are kept and a portion is missing. The sample has 150,000 to 200,000 clones, roughly nine tenths seen once. The sample consisted of PBMCs. The receptors come from a woman between 18 and 30 years old in good health and CMV-seropositive.

The chain is built from TRBV30 and TRBJ1-3; no definite D call. There are 13 residues in the CDR3. V was cut by 0 bases and J by 1 base, with 4 bases left in between. Per the germline V gene, CDR1 is GTSNPN and CDR2 is SVGIG (reference sequence). CDR3 loop: CAWSVASGNTIYF. In nucleotides, the CDR3 is TGTGCCTGGAGTGTGGCTTCTGGAAACACCATATATTTT. The variable domain in full, completed from reference TRBV30 and TRBJ1-3, reads SQTIHQWPATLVQPVGSPLSLECTVEGTSNPNLYWYRQAAGRGLQLLFYSVGIGQISSEVPQNLSASRPQDRQFILSSKKLLLSDSGFYLCAWSVASGNTIYFGEGSWLTVV.

The chain couples TRBV18 to TRBJ1-3, with TRBD1 identical over 11 bases. The CDR3 runs to 17 residues. With 4 bases clipped from V and 3 bases from J, the junction kept 8 bases outside the gene matches. Germline lookup yields CDR1 KGHSH and CDR2 LQKENI. The CDR3 is CASSLLGQGANGNTIYF. The CDR3 DNA reads as TGTGCCAGCTCACTTCTCGGACAGGGGGCGAATGGAAACACCATATATTTT. The full variable domain, its missing parts supplied by reference TRBV18 and TRBJ1-3, is NAGVMQNPRHLVRRRGQEARLRCSPMKGHSHVYWYRQLPEEGLKFMVYLQKENIIDESGMPKERFSAEFPKEGPSILRIQQVVRGDSAAYFCASSLLGQGANGNTIYFGEGSWLTVV.

J is TRBJ2-7 and V is TRBV7-2, with D unclear. The CDR3 runs 12 residues. The V end lost 5 bases, the J end lost 7 bases, and 12 bases lay between the germline ends. The V gene's germline CDR1 is SGHTA and CDR2 FQGNSA. CDR3 sequence (DNA): TGTGCCAGCAGCCCCCCCTTCCAGGAGCAGTACTTC. It specifies CASSPPFQEQYF.

The chain carries TRBV4-3 and TRBJ2-1; a weak D match, TRBD2 (6 bases). Deletions cut 1 base from V and 6 bases from J, with 10 bases between. The CDR3 has 14 residues. Looked up from germline, CDR1 is LGHNA and CDR2 is YSLEER. The CDR3 loop reads CASSQGLASNEQFF. CDR3 nucleotides: TGCGCCAGCAGCCAAGGCCTAGCGAGCAATGAGCAGTTCTTC.

The V gene is TRBV6-5, the J gene TRBJ1-2, with 7 bases fitting TRBD1. V lost 0 bases, J lost 8 bases, and 0 bases stayed unmatched. In germline, CDR1 is MNHEY, CDR2 SVGAGI. This CDR3 has 12 residues. The CDR3 nucleotides read TGTGCCAGCAGTTACTCAGGGGGCGGCTACACCTTC. It encodes CASSYSGGGYTF.

The V call is TRBV23-1, the J call TRBJ2-3; 8 bases agree with TRBD2. TRBV23-1 is noted as an ORF with a role that remains uncertain. CDR3 length equals 15 residues. J was trimmed by 4 bases and V by 8 bases; bases with no gene match: 11. The CDR3 spells CASEFEREISDTQYF. CDR3 DNA sequence: TGCGCCAGCGAGTTCGAGCGGGAGATCTCAGATACGCAGTATTTT.

CDR3 DNA: TGTGCCAGCAGCTTCATCGTACAGGGGAGGATTTGGAGCAATCAGCCCCAGCATTTT. The encoded protein is CASSFIVQGRIWSNQPQHF. The rearrangement uses TRBV7-2 and TRBJ1-5, with 7 nucleotides matching TRBD1. Germline V gene lookup returns CDR1 SGHTA and CDR2 FQGNSA. CDR3 length: 19 amino acids. V trimming: 3 bases; J trimming: 1 base; junction bases outside the gene matches: 15.

The chain is built from TRBV30 and TRBJ2-1, with D possibly being TRBD2 (5 bases). V was clipped by 2 bases and J by 4 bases, with 9 bases between them. CDR1 is GTSNPN and CDR2 is SVGIG in the germline V gene (reference sequence). The CDR3 spans 13 residues. The DNA for the CDR3 is TGTGCCTGGAGTCGGGCGGGTTACAATGAGCAGTTCTTC. Translating it yields CAWSRAGYNEQFF. The full variable domain, rest sourced from reference TRBV30 and TRBJ2-1, is SQTIHQWPATLVQPVGSPLSLECTVEGTSNPNLYWYRQAAGRGLQLLFYSVGIGQISSEVPQNLSASRPQDRQFILSSKKLLLSDSGFYLCAWSRAGYNEQFFGPGTRLTVL.

This chain links TRBV6-1 with TRBJ2-7; no reliable D call. The CDR3 length is 10 residues. Germline V gene sequence: CDR1 MNHNS, CDR2 SASEGT. V was trimmed by 10 bases and J by 7 bases, leaving 11 bases between them. CDR3 DNA: TGTGCCACCAGCCCGGAGGAGCAGTACTTC. This codes for CATSPEEQYF.

This chain joins TRBV9 and TRBJ2-2; D possibly corresponds to TRBD1 (5 bases). CDR1 and CDR2 (germline): SGDLS, YYNGEE. The V gene lost 2 bases and the J gene lost 4 bases, with 15 bases spanning the gap. This CDR3 has 16 residues. The CDR3 DNA follows: TGTGCCAGCAGCGTTGCGGCAGGGCGACGCACCGGGGAGCTGTTTTTT. Translated: CASSVAAGRRTGELFF. Full variable domain (remainder filled in from reference TRBV9 and TRBJ2-2): DSGVTQTPKHLITATGQRVTLRCSPRSGDLSVYWYQQSLDQGLQFLIQYYNGEERAKGNILERFSAQQFPDLHSELNLSSLELGDSALYFCASSVAAGRRTGELFFGEGSRLTVL.

The rearrangement joins TRBV18 to TRBJ2-1, with a possible D match to TRBD2 (5 bases). V dropped 3 bases and J dropped 2 bases, with 8 bases sitting between them. CDR1 KGHSH and CDR2 LQKENI come from the germline V gene. This CDR3 has 14 amino acids. CDR3 in DNA: TGTGCCAGCTCACCGGTCGGGACCTACAATGAGCAGTTCTTC. Its protein is CASSPVGTYNEQFF.

V and J are TRBV15 and TRBJ2-1; 9 bases match TRBD2. Germline CDR1 is LNHNV and CDR2 is YYDKDF (reference sequence). Trimming cost V 5 bases and J 5 bases; bases outside gene matches: 16. This CDR3 has 18 amino acids. The CDR3 loop reads CATSHGPAGGPSNNEQFF. DNA for the CDR3: TGTGCCACCAGCCACGGACCGGCGGGAGGGCCCAGTAACAATGAGCAGTTCTTC. Variable domain in full (rest from reference TRBV15 and TRBJ2-1): DAMVIQNPRYQVTQFGKPVTLSCSQTLNHNVMYWYQQKSSQAPKLLFHYYDKDFNNEADTPDNFQSRRPNTSFCFLDIRSPGLGDTAMYLCATSHGPAGGPSNNEQFFGPGTRLTVL.

This sequence joins TRBV11-2 and TRBJ2-1; D may be TRBD2 (5 bases). The CDR3 is 16 residues long. Germline V gene sequence: CDR1 SGHAT, CDR2 FQNNGV. Trimming took 4 bases from V and 4 from J, leaving 17 bases between them. The CDR3 DNA reads TGTGCCAGCAGCTCTTCGGGGAGAGTTAATTACAATGAGCAGTTCTTC. Residues: CASSSSGRVNYNEQFF.

This sequence joins TRBV5-1 and TRBJ2-5; D perhaps matches TRBD2 (6 bases). This CDR3 spans 14 amino acids. V was shortened by 0 bases and J by 4 bases, with 10 bases between the two germline ends. CDR1 SGHRS and CDR2 YFSETQ come from the germline V gene. The CDR3 loop reads CASSLVVGRETQYF. CDR3 bases: TGCGCCAGCAGCTTGGTGGTCGGGAGAGAGACCCAGTACTTC.

The gene calls are TRBV28 and TRBJ2-2, with D maybe TRBD2 (6 bases). Germline CDR1 and CDR2: MDHEN and SYDVKM. This CDR3 contains 13 residues. The V and J ends lost 3 bases and 7 bases respectively, with 9 bases between them. This CDR3 reads CASSFRGSGELFF. DNA for the CDR3: TGTGCCAGCAGTTTCCGGGGGAGCGGGGAGCTGTTTTTT. Looking up the rest from reference TRBV28 and TRBJ2-2 gives the full variable domain: DVKVTQSSRYLVKRTGEKVFLECVQDMDHENMFWYRQDPGLGLRLIYFSYDVKMKEKGDIPEGYSVSREKKERFSLILESASTNQTSMYLCASSFRGSGELFFGEGSRLTVL.

The table lists this clone with a few counts. This chain joins TRBV28 and TRBJ2-7; 7 bases map to TRBD1. CDR1 is MDHEN, CDR2 SYDVKM, per germline. This CDR3 has 13 residues. J was trimmed by 2 bases and V by 7 bases; bases with no gene match: 5. DNA for the CDR3: TGTGCCAGCATGTACAGGGGTACCTACGAGCAGTACTTC. Its protein is CASMYRGTYEQYF.